The 10 T cell receptor beta chains in this list originate from one sample, sequenced in a study of yellow fever vaccine responses in identical twins. TCRdb used MiXCR to reprocess the RT-PCR reads, holding one entry per CDR3 protein. Of 35,000 or so distinct CDR3 sequences in the sample, more than 50% were seen once. The material sequenced was T cells from blood (PBMCs), unsorted or a sorted subset (not recorded which), taken before or after yellow fever vaccination (not recorded which). The receptor set was obtained from a woman under 30 who received the yellow fever vaccine.

This clonotype was seen only a few times. The chain recombines TRBV7-6 with TRBJ1-1; 8 bases line up with TRBD1. Per the germline V gene, CDR1 is SGHVS and CDR2 is FNYEAQ. After removal of 5 bases from V and 5 bases from J, the junction contained 10 bases not matched to a gene. The CDR3 runs 15 residues. In DNA, the CDR3 is TGTGCCAGCAGCGTGGATGACAGGGGAAGGACTGAAGCTTTCTTT. It specifies CASSVDDRGRTEAFF.

CDR3 sequence reads: CASSDLVKRGEQFF. CDR3 in DNA: TGTGCCAGCAGTGATTTGGTTAAAAGGGGGGAGCAGTTCTTC. The gene calls are TRBV2 and TRBJ2-1, with D perhaps TRBD1 (6 bases). CDR1 is SNHLY, CDR2 FYNNEI, per germline. This CDR3 spans 14 amino acids. The V end was cut by 3 bases, the J end by 10 bases, with 16 bases between.

The chain recombines TRBV29-1 with TRBJ2-1, with TRBD1 matching over 9 bases. The CDR3 extends over 14 amino acids. The V segment lost 6 bases and the J segment 8 bases; nucleotides outside the gene matches: 11. Per germline, CDR1 SQVTM and CDR2 ANQGSEA. The CDR3 reads CSVPRDREVHEQFF. The CDR3 nucleotides are TGCAGCGTCCCCCGGGACAGGGAGGTCCATGAGCAGTTCTTC.

The count of this clonotype is one. This chain uses TRBV20-1 with TRBJ2-3, with TRBD2 as a possible D gene (6 bases). Germline V gene data show CDR1 as DFQATT and CDR2 as SNEGSKA (reference sequence). The CDR3 runs 13 residues. CDR3 loop: CRGPLRDTDTQYF. DNA for the CDR3: TGCAGGGGCCCCCTGCGGGACACAGATACGCAGTATTTT.

This clonotype was found once. The chain recombines TRBV11-1 with TRBJ2-7; 7 nucleotides match TRBD2. The CDR3 runs 17 residues. Germline V gene sequence: CDR1 SGHAT, CDR2 FQDESV (reference sequence). Losses at the gene ends were 2 bases for V and 1 base for J; bases not matched to a gene: 11. Here the CDR3 DNA reads TGTGCCAGCAGCTTATACAATGGCGGGAGAGATTCCTACGAGCAGTACTTC. Translating it yields CASSLYNGGRDSYEQYF.

The chain links TRBV3-1 to TRBJ1-4, with D hard to call. V was cut by 3 bases and J by 6 bases, with 17 bases left in between. CDR1 LGHDT and CDR2 YNNKEL come from the germline V gene (reference sequence). The CDR3 is 16 amino acids. The CDR3 protein is CASSHAPGGGYEKLFF. As DNA, the CDR3 is TGTGCCAGCAGCCACGCCCCCGGTGGCGGGTATGAAAAACTGTTTTTT.

The chain has TRBV5-1 and TRBJ2-3, with TRBD1 matching 7 bases. CDR3 size: 14 residues. V was clipped by 3 bases and J by 2 bases; unmatched bases: 3. Germline V gene lookup returns CDR1 SGHRS and CDR2 YFSETQ. Here the CDR3 reads CASSSGQHTDTQYF. Written as DNA, the CDR3 is TGCGCCAGCAGCTCGGGACAGCACACAGATACGCAGTATTTT.

V usage is TRBV2 and J usage is TRBJ2-1; 8 nucleotides match TRBD1. The V gene end was trimmed by 4 bases and the J gene end by 6 bases; junction bases not matched to a gene: 5. Germline-derived CDR1 and CDR2 are SNHLY and FYNNEI. The CDR3 loop spans 14 amino acids. The CDR3 bases are TGTGCCAGCAGTGGACGGACAGGGCCCAATGAGCAGTTCTTC. It codes for CASSGRTGPNEQFF.

The chain joins TRBV18 to TRBJ2-5; D is ambiguous. Trimming took 3 bases from V and 1 from J, leaving 6 bases between them. CDR1 and CDR2 (germline): KGHSH, LQKENI. The CDR3 spans 13 residues. CDR3 region: CASSPSPQETQYF. CDR3 nucleotides: TGTGCCAGCTCACCTTCACCCCAAGAGACCCAGTACTTC.

This clonotype came up a few times. This chain connects TRBV4-2 to TRBJ1-2; the D is unclear. The CDR3 length is 12 residues. The germline V and J ends were trimmed by 2 bases and 7 bases, with 8 bases remaining between them. Germline CDR1 reads LGHNA; CDR2 reads YNFKEQ. CDR3 in amino acids: CASSQLDSGYTF. As DNA, the CDR3 is TGTGCCAGCAGCCAATTAGATTCTGGCTACACCTTC.